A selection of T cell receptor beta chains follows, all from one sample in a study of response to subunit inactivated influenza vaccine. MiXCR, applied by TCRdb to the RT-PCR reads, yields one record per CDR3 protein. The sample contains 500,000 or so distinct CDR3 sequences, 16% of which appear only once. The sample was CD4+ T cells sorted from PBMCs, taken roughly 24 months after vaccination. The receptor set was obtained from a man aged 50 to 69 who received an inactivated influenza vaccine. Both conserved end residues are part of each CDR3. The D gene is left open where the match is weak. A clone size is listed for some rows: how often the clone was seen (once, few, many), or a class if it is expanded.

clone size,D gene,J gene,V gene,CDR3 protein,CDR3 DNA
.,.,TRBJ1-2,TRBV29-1,CSVGTGSERGNYGYTF,TGCAGCGTTGGAACAGGCTCCGAGAGGGGTAACTATGGCTACACCTTC
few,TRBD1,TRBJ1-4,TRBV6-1,CASSTRTGREKLFF,TGTGCCAGCAGTACAAGGACAGGGCGGGAAAAACTGTTTTTT
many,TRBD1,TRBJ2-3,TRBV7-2,CASSPAGTGWGETQYF,TGTGCCAGCAGCCCGGCCGGGACAGGATGGGGAGAAACGCAGTATTTT
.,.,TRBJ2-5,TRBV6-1,CASSERPVEETQYF,TGTGCCAGCAGTGAACGGCCAGTGGAAGAGACCCAGTACTTC
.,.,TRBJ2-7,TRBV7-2,CASSLPFRGREQYF,TGTGCCAGCAGCTTGCCCTTTAGAGGAAGGGAGCAGTACTTC
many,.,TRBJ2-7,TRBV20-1,CSAYRDYEQYF,TGCAGTGCTTATAGGGACTACGAGCAGTACTTC
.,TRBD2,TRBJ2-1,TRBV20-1,CSALTSGRAYEQFF,TGCAGTGCTCTGACTAGCGGGAGGGCCTATGAGCAGTTCTTC
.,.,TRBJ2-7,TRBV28,CASSRHGYEQYF,TGTGCCAGCAGTCGACATGGCTACGAGCAGTACTTC
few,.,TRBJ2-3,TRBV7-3,CASSSSSGTDTQYF,TGTGCCAGCAGCTCATCTAGCGGCACAGATACGCAGTATTTT
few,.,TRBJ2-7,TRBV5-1,CASSFDRREQYF,TGCGCCAGCAGCTTCGACAGACGCGAGCAGTACTTC
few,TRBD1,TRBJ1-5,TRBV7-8,CASSLAVAGGSQPQHF,TGTGCCAGCAGCTTAGCGGTGGCAGGGGGAAGTCAGCCCCAGCATTTT
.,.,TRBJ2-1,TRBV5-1,CASSSRDNTYNEQFF,TGCGCCAGCAGCTCCCGGGACAACACCTACAATGAGCAGTTCTTC
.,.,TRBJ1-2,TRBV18,CASSQGGENYGYTF,TGTGCCAGCTCACAGGGAGGAGAAAACTATGGCTACACCTTC
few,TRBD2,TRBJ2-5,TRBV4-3,CASSNTAGDKTQYF,TGCGCCAGCAGCAATACAGCGGGGGACAAGACCCAGTACTTC
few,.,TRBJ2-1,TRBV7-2,CASSQARFEQFF,TGTGCCAGCAGCCAGGCTAGATTTGAGCAGTTCTTC
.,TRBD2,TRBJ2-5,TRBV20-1,CSARTPSSGSRETQYF,TGCAGTGCCCGAACCCCTTCCAGCGGGAGCAGGGAGACCCAGTACTTC
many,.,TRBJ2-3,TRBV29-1,CSVDVASTDTQYF,TGCAGCGTTGATGTGGCTAGCACAGATACGCAGTATTTT
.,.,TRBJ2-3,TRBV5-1,CASSFSGLGNTDTQYF,TGCGCCAGCAGCTTTTCAGGGTTAGGGAACACAGATACGCAGTATTTT
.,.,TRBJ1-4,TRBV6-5,CASSYSSQARLFF,TGTGCCAGCAGTTACTCGAGCCAGGCCAGGCTGTTTTTT
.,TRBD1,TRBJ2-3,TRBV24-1,CATSEAGTDITDTQYF,TGTGCCACCAGTGAGGCCGGGACAGATATCACAGATACGCAGTATTTT
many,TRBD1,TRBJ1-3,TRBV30,CAWSEDRATGNTIYF,TGTGCCTGGAGTGAAGACAGGGCAACTGGAAACACCATATATTTT
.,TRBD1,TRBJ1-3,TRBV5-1,CASSLGDRGGNTIYF,TGCGCCAGCAGCTTGGGAGACAGGGGTGGAAACACCATATATTTT
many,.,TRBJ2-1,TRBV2,CASSDWNEQFF,TGTGCCAGCAGTGATTGGAATGAGCAGTTCTTC
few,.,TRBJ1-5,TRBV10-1,CASSPGRHQPQHF,TGCGCCAGCAGTCCAGGGCGGCATCAGCCCCAGCATTTT
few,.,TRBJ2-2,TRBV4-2,CASSQDKSGSNTGELFF,TGTGCCAGCAGCCAAGATAAAAGCGGCTCGAACACCGGGGAGCTGTTTTTT
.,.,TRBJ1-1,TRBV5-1,CASSRTGIMNTEAFF,TGCGCCAGCTCCAGGACGGGGATCATGAACACTGAAGCTTTCTTT
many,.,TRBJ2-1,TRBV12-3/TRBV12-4,CASSLGSGRFF,TGTGCCAGCAGTCTAGGTTCGGGGCGGTTCTTC
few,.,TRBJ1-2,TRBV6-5,CASSYSSNYGYTF,TGTGCCAGCAGTTACTCCAGTAACTATGGCTACACCTTC
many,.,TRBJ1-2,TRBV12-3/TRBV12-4,CASSFRILAARSGGYTF,TGTGCCAGCAGTTTCAGGATACTGGCAGCCCGGTCGGGTGGCTACACCTTC
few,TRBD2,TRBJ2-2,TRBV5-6,CASSLVGRASGELFF,TGTGCCAGCAGCTTGGTCGGGAGGGCCAGCGGGGAGCTGTTTTTT